Listed below are T cell receptor beta chains from one sample, sequenced in a study of T cells after yellow fever vaccination. TCRdb analysed the 5' RACE reads with MiXCR anew, one entry per CDR3 protein. The sample shows about 74,000 distinct CDR3 sequences, roughly 6.9% of them seen only once. Sequencing used CD8+ T cells sorted from PBMCs, obtained less than 6 days after the first yellow fever vaccination. These receptors came from a man aged 18 to 29 who received the YFV17D yellow fever vaccine. The CDR3 runs from the conserved cysteine through the conserved F or W. Each record gives: V gene, clone size, J gene, D gene, CDR3 DNA, CDR3 protein. D genes are given only for firm matches. A clone size is listed for some rows: how often the clone was seen (once, few, many), or a class if it is expanded.

V: TRBV19; size: few; J: TRBJ1-2; D: .; DNA: TGTGCCAGTAGCATCTCGGGCAGGAGCTATGGCTACACCTTC; CDR3: CASSISGRSYGYTF
V: TRBV5-5; size: .; J: TRBJ2-7; D: .; DNA: TGTGCCAGCAGCTTCTGGACGGGAGCCTACGAGCAGTACTTC; CDR3: CASSFWTGAYEQYF
V: TRBV10-3; size: few; J: TRBJ2-5; D: .; DNA: TGTGCCATCAGTGAGGCTGTACAAGAGACCCAGTACTTC; CDR3: CAISEAVQETQYF
V: TRBV12-3/TRBV12-4; size: many; J: TRBJ1-2; D: TRBD1; DNA: TGTGCCAGCAGCCCCGGGACAGACTATGGCTACACCTTC; CDR3: CASSPGTDYGYTF
V: TRBV7-9; size: .; J: TRBJ2-5; D: .; DNA: TGTGCCAGCAGTTTAGTAGTGGGGGGACAAGAGACCCAGTACTTC; CDR3: CASSLVVGGQETQYF
V: TRBV5-1; size: .; J: TRBJ1-5; D: .; DNA: TGCGCCAGCAGTGATACAGGGACCCAGCCCCAGCATTTT; CDR3: CASSDTGTQPQHF
V: TRBV7-2; size: many; J: TRBJ2-5; D: TRBD2; DNA: TGTGCCAGCAGCTCCGAGGGACTAGGTCTGGAGACCCAGTACTTC; CDR3: CASSSEGLGLETQYF
V: TRBV12-3/TRBV12-4; size: many; J: TRBJ2-6; D: .; DNA: TGTGCCAGCGGGTTGACAGGGAGGTCCGGGGCCAACGTCCTGACTTTC; CDR3: CASGLTGRSGANVLTF
V: TRBV28; size: many; J: TRBJ1-3; D: .; DNA: TGTGCCAGCAGTGCGGTAGGGGGAAACACCATATATTTT; CDR3: CASSAVGGNTIYF
V: TRBV19; size: few; J: TRBJ1-2; D: .; DNA: TGTGCCAGTAGTACGGGACGGTCCTATGGCTACACCTTC; CDR3: CASSTGRSYGYTF
V: TRBV7-6; size: few; J: TRBJ2-7; D: .; DNA: TGTGCCAGCAGCTTAGGCCAGGGTTTGCGGGAGCAGTACTTC; CDR3: CASSLGQGLREQYF
V: TRBV6-5; size: few; J: TRBJ1-1; D: TRBD1; DNA: TGTGCCAGCAGTACAGGGGTTGAAGCTTTCTTT; CDR3: CASSTGVEAFF
V: TRBV12-3/TRBV12-4; size: many; J: TRBJ2-7; D: TRBD1; DNA: TGTGCCAGCAGTGGGGACAGCTCCTACGAGCAGTACTTC; CDR3: CASSGDSSYEQYF
V: TRBV27; size: .; J: TRBJ2-7; D: .; DNA: TGTGCCAGCAGTCTCGGACAGCGCCTGTACTTC; CDR3: CASSLGQRLYF
V: TRBV20-1; size: .; J: TRBJ2-7; D: TRBD1; DNA: TGCAATGCTAGAGGGACCCCGGGACAGAATAACTACGAGCAGTACTTC; CDR3: CNARGTPGQNNYEQYF
V: TRBV27; size: .; J: TRBJ2-1; D: .; DNA: TGTGCCAGCCGTGTCCTCGTCCCAGGCAATGAGCAGTTCTTC; CDR3: CASRVLVPGNEQFF
V: TRBV11-2; size: many; J: TRBJ2-1; D: TRBD1; DNA: TGTGCCAGCAGCTCCGAGTGGCAGGGGGCCGGTGAGCAGTTCTTC; CDR3: CASSSEWQGAGEQFF
V: TRBV4-3; size: .; J: TRBJ2-3; D: .; DNA: TGCGCCAGCAGCCAAGGTGACAGCCTCACAGATACGCAGTATTTT; CDR3: CASSQGDSLTDTQYF
V: TRBV7-8; size: many; J: TRBJ2-1; D: .; DNA: TGTGCCAGCAGCCCCAGCATAAATGAGCAGTTCTTC; CDR3: CASSPSINEQFF
V: TRBV9; size: few; J: TRBJ2-5; D: .; DNA: TGTGCCAGCAGCCCTAGACCAGGGGGCGGGAGAGAGACCCAGTACTTC; CDR3: CASSPRPGGGRETQYF
V: TRBV7-3; size: few; J: TRBJ1-1; D: .; DNA: TGTGCCAGCAGCTTATCTCGCCCGAACACTGAAGCTTTCTTT; CDR3: CASSLSRPNTEAFF
V: TRBV11-2; size: .; J: TRBJ2-3; D: .; DNA: TGTGCCAGCATCTATTCTCCAGGACCCAGCACAGATACGCAGTATTTT; CDR3: CASIYSPGPSTDTQYF
V: TRBV4-3; size: few; J: TRBJ1-5; D: .; DNA: TGCGCCAGCAGCCAAGTAACGGGCGGTCAGCCCCAGCATTTT; CDR3: CASSQVTGGQPQHF
V: TRBV6-5; size: few; J: TRBJ1-2; D: TRBD1; DNA: TGTGCCAGCAGTTACTCGGAATCTGGGACAGGGTTCGGCTACACCTTC; CDR3: CASSYSESGTGFGYTF
V: TRBV7-9; size: many; J: TRBJ2-7; D: TRBD1; DNA: TGTGCCAGCAGCCCGACAGGGTCCTTCTACGAGCAGTACTTC; CDR3: CASSPTGSFYEQYF